This T cell receptor beta chain comes out of a study of T cells in tumors after PD-1 blockade. As for the study in general: Daily vismodegib 150 mg continued in a subset of anti-PD-1-treated patients.

TCRdb's copy holds only in-frame clones and misses some; the assay was immunoSEQ multiplex PCR. The sample carries around 49,000 clones, about 84% recorded once. Sample: PBMCs, taken before anti-PD-1 treatment. This TCR was recovered from a human donor with basal cell carcinoma.

CDR3 sequence: CASSPDRGNSPLHF. Here the CDR3 DNA reads TGTGCCAGCAGCCCCGACAGGGGTAATTCACCCCTCCACTTT. The J gene is TRBJ1-6, the V gene TRBV6-5; 8 nucleotides agree with TRBD1. The CDR3 runs 14 residues. Germline V CDR1 and CDR2: MNHEY, SVGAGI. V trimming: 6 bases; J trimming: 6 bases; junction bases outside the gene matches: 4.